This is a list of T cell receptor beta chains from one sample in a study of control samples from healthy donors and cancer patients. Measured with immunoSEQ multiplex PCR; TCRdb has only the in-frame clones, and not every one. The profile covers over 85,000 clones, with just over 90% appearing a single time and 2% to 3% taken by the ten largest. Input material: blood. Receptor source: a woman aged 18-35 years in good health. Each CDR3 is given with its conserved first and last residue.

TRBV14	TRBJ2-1	CASSQGTGWNEQFF
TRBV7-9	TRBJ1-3	CASREAHPKDAGNTIYF
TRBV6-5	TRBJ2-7	CASCLEYYEQYF
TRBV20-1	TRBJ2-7	CSASKAAWREARKEQYF
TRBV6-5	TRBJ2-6	CASRPKPSGANVLTF
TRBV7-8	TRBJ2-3	CASSSDWAGTQYF
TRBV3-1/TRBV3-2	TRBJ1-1	CASSRDRAGTEAFF
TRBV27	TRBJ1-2	CASSLSAGGNYGYTF
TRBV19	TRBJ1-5	CASSIHATGGRQPQHF
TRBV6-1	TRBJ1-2	CASSEAGYTF
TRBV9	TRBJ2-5	CASSVGLAQETQYF
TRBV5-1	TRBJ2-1	CASSLEASYNEQFF
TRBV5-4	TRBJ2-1	CASSLAGPSYNEQFF
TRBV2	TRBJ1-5	CASSASGDSNQPQHF
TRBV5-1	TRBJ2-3	CASSLVLAGGPLTDTQYF
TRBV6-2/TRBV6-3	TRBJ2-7	CASSETGPYEQYF
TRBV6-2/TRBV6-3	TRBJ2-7	CASSYSTPLAGGHEQYF
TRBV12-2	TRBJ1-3	CASRLAGSSGNTIYF
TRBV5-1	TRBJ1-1	CASSPIGPEAFF
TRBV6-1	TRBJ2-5	CASSGRKGLAGGRQETQYF
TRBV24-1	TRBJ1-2	CATSDLFGVRGYTF
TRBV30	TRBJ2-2	CAWRVTGELFF
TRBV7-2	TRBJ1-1	CASSDGPILMNTEAFF
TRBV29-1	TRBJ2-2	CSGGGLAGAGELFF
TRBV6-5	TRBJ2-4	CASSYSRTKNIQYF
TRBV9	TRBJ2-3	CASSVGRSTDTQYF
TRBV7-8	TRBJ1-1	CASSLPEGRGWNTEAFF
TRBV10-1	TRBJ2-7	CASSQTGFSYEQYF
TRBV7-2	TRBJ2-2	CASRVTSGTGELFF
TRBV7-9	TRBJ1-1	CASSLDTGFLGMNTEAFF
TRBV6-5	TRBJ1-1	CASSYSSATEAFF
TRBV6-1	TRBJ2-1	CASSGPYSVSSYNEQFF
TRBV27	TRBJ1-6	CASSLLGGAGSPLHF
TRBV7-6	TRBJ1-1	CASSLFPGWFPEAFF
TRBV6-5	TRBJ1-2	CASSYRQDPGSYGYTF
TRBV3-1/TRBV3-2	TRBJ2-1	CASSQDLVGSTRAEQFF
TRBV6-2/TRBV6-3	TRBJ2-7	CASSYGGPSYEQYF
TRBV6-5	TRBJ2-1	CASSYSGLAGITEQFF
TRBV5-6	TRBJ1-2	CASSFSPLTVNYGYTF
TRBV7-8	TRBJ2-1	CASSFTGGTNNEQFF
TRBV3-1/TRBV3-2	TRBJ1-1	CASSPLGYTEAFF
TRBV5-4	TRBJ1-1	CASSLGPTANTEAFF
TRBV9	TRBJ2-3	CARGGSSTDTQYF
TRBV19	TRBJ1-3	CASSITATGIGNTIYF
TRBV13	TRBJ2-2	CASSLNPTLITGELFF
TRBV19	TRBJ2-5	CASSNGGAQTQYF
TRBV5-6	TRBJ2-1	CASSLARGSYNEQFF
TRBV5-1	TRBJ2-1	CASRFTPPLYNEQFF
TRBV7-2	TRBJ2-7	CASSLERVYEQYF
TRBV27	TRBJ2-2	CASSFYSGAGELFF
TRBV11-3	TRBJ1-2	CASSSYRDRRNYGYTF
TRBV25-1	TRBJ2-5	CASSAQGGETQYF
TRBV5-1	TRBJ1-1	CASSSAGATEAFF
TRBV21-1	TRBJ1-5	CASSRKDGQPQHF
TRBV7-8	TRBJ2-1	CASSSRGGRVYNEQFF
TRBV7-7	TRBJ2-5	CASSPGTYGETQYF
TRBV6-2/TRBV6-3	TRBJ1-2	CASSYLSRGYTF
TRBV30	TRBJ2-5	CAWNFGGGETQYF
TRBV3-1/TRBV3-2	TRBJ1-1	CASSQAGGSEAFF